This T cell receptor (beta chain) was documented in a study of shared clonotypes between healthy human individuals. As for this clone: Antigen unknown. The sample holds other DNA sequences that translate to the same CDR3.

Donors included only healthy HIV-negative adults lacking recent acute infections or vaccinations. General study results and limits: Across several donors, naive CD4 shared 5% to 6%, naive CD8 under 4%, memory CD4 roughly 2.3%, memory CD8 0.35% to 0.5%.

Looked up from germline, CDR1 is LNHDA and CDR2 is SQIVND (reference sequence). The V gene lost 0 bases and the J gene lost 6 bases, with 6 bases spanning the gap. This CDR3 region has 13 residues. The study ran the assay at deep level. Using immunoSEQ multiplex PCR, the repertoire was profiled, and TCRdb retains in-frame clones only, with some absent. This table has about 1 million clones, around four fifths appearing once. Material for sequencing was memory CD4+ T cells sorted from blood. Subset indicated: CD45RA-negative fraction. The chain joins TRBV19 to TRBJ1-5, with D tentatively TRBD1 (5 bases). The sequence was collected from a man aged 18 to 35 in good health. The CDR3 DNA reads TGTGCCAGTAGTATAGAGGGACGTCAGCCCCAGCATTTT. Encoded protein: CASSIEGRQPQHF.